These 16 T cell receptor beta chains originate from one sample sequenced in a study of T cells in Graves' hyperthyroidism and ophthalmopathy. Amplification of TCR beta CDR3 regions used RNA as the template. The HTBI primer set was used in a first-round RT-PCR of the TCR CDR3. TCRdb processed the multiplex PCR reads anew with MiXCR; each CDR3 protein has one entry. The sample yields about 250,000 distinct CDR3 sequences, roughly a quarter seen once. The specimen was blood. These TCRs come from a woman aged 40 to 49 with Graves' ophthalmopathy.

This clonotype came up many times. The chain carries TRBV28 and TRBJ2-7; 9 positions agree with TRBD2. The J segment lost 3 bases and the V segment lost 6 bases, leaving 6 bases of the junction unmatched. Germline lookup yields CDR1 MDHEN and CDR2 SYDVKM. CDR3 length: 14 amino acids. The CDR3 region is CASSRLAASYEQYF. The CDR3 bases are TGTGCCAGCAGCAGACTAGCGGCCAGCTACGAGCAGTACTTC.

A remark on this clonotype: A much larger clone differs by one base, so this may be a read error. The chain uses TRBV28 and TRBJ2-5; D may be TRBD1 (6 bases). The V gene lost 5 bases and the J gene lost 5 bases, with 12 bases spanning the gap. CDR3 length: 13 residues. Germline CDR1 and CDR2: MDHEN and SYDVKM. The CDR3, as DNA: TGTGCCAGCAGTGCACAGGGAGAGGAGACCCAGTACTTC. Protein product: CASSAQGEETQYF.

This clonotype was recorded at least ten times. The rearrangement links TRBV28 to TRBJ1-5; D gene unclear. CDR3 length equals 15 residues. Germline CDR1 MDHEN, CDR2 SYDVKM. Trimming removed 2 bases from V and 0 bases from J, with 8 bases in between. DNA of the CDR3: TGTGCCAGCAGTTTACAGCAGTATAGCAATCAGCCCCAGCATTTT. The encoded protein is CASSLQQYSNQPQHF. The full variable domain, with the rest looked up from reference TRBV28 and TRBJ1-5, is DVKVTQSSRYLVKRTGEKVFLECVQDMDHENMFWYRQDPGLGLRLIYFSYDVKMKEKGDIPEGYSVSREKKERFSLILESASTNQTSMYLCASSLQQYSNQPQHFGDGTRLSIL.

The V and J genes are TRBV19 and TRBJ2-7; maybe TRBD2 (6 bases). Per the germline V gene, CDR1 is LNHDA and CDR2 is SQIVND (reference sequence). V was cut by 6 bases and J by 2 bases, with 17 bases left in between. This CDR3 comprises 15 residues. The CDR3: CASSHGGNVAYEQYF. The CDR3 nucleotides read TGTGCCAGTAGCCATGGGGGGAATGTGGCCTACGAGCAGTACTTC.

This clonotype was seen repeatedly, ten times or more. The V call is TRBV12-3 or TRBV12-4, the J call TRBJ1-2; D unresolved. V lost 2 bases to trimming and J lost 7 bases, with 11 bases between them. This CDR3 region has 13 residues. CDR3 sequence reads: CASSLMGFAGYTF. CDR3 nucleotides: TGTGCCAGCAGTTTAATGGGGTTTGCTGGCTACACCTTC.

Many counts were recorded for this clonotype. The rearrangement joins TRBV20-1 to TRBJ2-5; 8 positions match TRBD2. The CDR3 consists of 14 residues. J lost 4 bases, V lost 1 base, and 5 bases had no gene match. Germline loops: CDR1 DFQATT, CDR2 SNEGSKA (reference sequence). The CDR3 nucleotides read TGCAGTGCTAGAGTTATTAGCGGGATAGAGACCCAGTACTTC. This gives the protein CSARVISGIETQYF.

This clonotype has a count of ten or more. This chain joins TRBV24-1 and TRBJ2-5, with 9 bases fitting TRBD2. There are 15 residues in the CDR3. Germline CDR1 KGHDR, CDR2 SFDVKD. The CDR3: CIQGASGTYQETQYF. CDR3 DNA: TGTATCCAAGGGGCTAGCGGGACGTACCAAGAGACCCAGTACTTC.

The gene calls are TRBV20-1 and TRBJ2-5, with TRBD2 identical over 11 bases. The CDR3 sequence is 16 residues long. J was trimmed by 1 base and V by 1 base; bases with no gene match: 5. Germline V lookup: CDR1 DFQATT, CDR2 SNEGSKA (reference sequence). CDR3: CSARVTSGGIQETQYF. The CDR3 bases are TGCAGTGCTAGAGTTACTAGCGGGGGTATCCAAGAGACCCAGTACTTC.

This clonotype was detected many times. This chain uses TRBV6-1 with TRBJ2-5, with D maybe TRBD2 (6 bases). Between the trimmed V and J ends, which lost 4 bases and 6 bases, there was a span of 18 bases. Germline CDR1 is MNHNS and CDR2 is SASEGT. The CDR3 loop spans 15 amino acids. Written as DNA, the CDR3 is TGTGCCAGCAGTGGCCCAGGAGGGGTTTTTAAGACCCAGTACTTC. The encoded protein is CASSGPGGVFKTQYF.

CDR3 loop: CASSLVPPGENAFF. As DNA, the CDR3 is TGTGCCAGCAGCTTAGTGCCGCCAGGGGAAAATGCTTTCTTT. The chain links TRBV7-9 to TRBJ1-1, with D perhaps TRBD1 (6 bases). Germline CDR1 and CDR2: SEHNR and FQNEAQ (reference sequence). This CDR3 is 14 amino acids long. V was trimmed by 1 base and J by 11 bases, leaving 17 bases between them.

The chain joins TRBV18 to TRBJ2-7; no clear D. The CDR3 loop spans 15 amino acids. Per germline, CDR1 KGHSH and CDR2 LQKENI. The V end was cut by 6 bases, the J end by 0 bases, with 15 bases between. The CDR3 spells CASSRQGYHSYEQYF. In DNA, the CDR3 is TGTGCCAGCTCGCGACAAGGCTATCACTCCTACGAGCAGTACTTC.

This clonotype was observed many times. The chain employs TRBV5-1 and TRBJ2-5; weak D call: TRBD1 (7 bases). V was trimmed by 4 bases and J by 3 bases, leaving 16 bases between them. The CDR3 contains 15 residues. Germline loops: CDR1 SGHRS, CDR2 YFSETQ. CDR3: CASSRGTVGEETQYF. The CDR3 DNA follows: TGCGCCAGCAGCCGCGGGACAGTGGGCGAAGAGACCCAGTACTTC.

This clonotype was found many times. The chain uses TRBV6-5 and TRBJ1-1; TRBD1 aligns across 7 bases. The CDR3 length is 14 residues. V lost 5 bases and J lost 1; bases outside the gene matches: 4. Germline loops: CDR1 MNHEY, CDR2 SVGAGI. The CDR3 region has the DNA TGTGCCAGCAGTATTTACAGGGGGAACACTGAAGCTTTCTTT. Translation gives CASSIYRGNTEAFF.

Details on this clonotype: Germline is not matched at one junction end, which may reflect a read error. The chain combines TRBV6-1 with TRBJ2-2; either TRBD1 or TRBD2 may supply D (5 bases each). In germline, CDR1 is MNHNS, CDR2 SASEGT. The CDR3 consists of 14 residues. This CDR3 is CAITGRGVTGELSF. For the CDR3, the DNA is TGTGCCATCACGGGGAGAGGGGTCACCGGGGAGCTGTCTTTT.

This clonotype occurred many times. The V call is TRBV11-2, the J call TRBJ2-2; 7 bases align to TRBD1. The V gene's germline CDR1 is SGHAT and CDR2 FQNNGV. With 3 bases clipped from V and 4 bases from J, the junction kept 8 bases outside the gene matches. The CDR3 runs 16 residues. CDR3 DNA sequence: TGTGCCAGCAGCTTGGAAGGGGGCCGAACCACCGGGGAGCTGTTTTTT. This sequence encodes CASSLEGGRTTGELFF.

This rearrangement joins TRBV18 to TRBJ2-5; maybe TRBD2 (6 bases). V lost 2 bases to trimming and J lost 2 bases, with 12 bases between them. The CDR3 is 15 residues long. The germline gives CDR1 KGHSH, CDR2 LQKENI. The CDR3 is CASSPRVSGQETQYF. The CDR3 DNA reads TGTGCCAGCTCACCAAGGGTTAGCGGTCAAGAGACCCAGTACTTC. Drawing the rest from reference TRBV18 and TRBJ2-5, the complete variable domain is NAGVMQNPRHLVRRRGQEARLRCSPMKGHSHVYWYRQLPEEGLKFMVYLQKENIIDESGMPKERFSAEFPKEGPSILRIQQVVRGDSAAYFCASSPRVSGQETQYFGPGTRLLVL.